The entry below gives a single T cell receptor (beta chain) sequence along with its context. The germline V gene has CDR1 SGDLS and CDR2 YYNGEE. Trimming took off 3 bases at V and 5 bases at J, with 9 bases between the two ends. This CDR3 has 12 amino acids. The data derive from a study of Graves' ophthalmopathy and Graves' hyperthyroidism. The study amplified TCR beta CDR3 regions using RNA transcripts. HTBI-primed RT-PCR formed the first round, and a multiplex PCR formed the second. From the multiplex PCR reads, TCRdb called clonotypes with MiXCR, one entry per CDR3 protein. The sample has approximately 700,000 distinct CDR3 sequences; about 40% are singletons.

The sequence was obtained from an adult man with Graves' ophthalmopathy. J is TRBJ2-7 and V is TRBV9, with D possibly matching TRBD1 (6 bases). The sample was peripheral blood. CDR3 bases: TGTGCCAGCAGCGACCACAGGGACGAGCAGTACTTC. Translating it yields CASSDHRDEQYF. Filled out from reference TRBV9 and TRBJ2-7, the complete variable domain reads DSGVTQTPKHLITATGQRVTLRCSPRSGDLSVYWYQQSLDQGLQFLIQYYNGEERAKGNILERFSAQQFPDLHSELNLSSLELGDSALYFCASSDHRDEQYFGPGTRLTVT.